This T cell receptor (beta chain) was observed in a study of T cell repertoires in cytomegalovirus infection. Study-level information: An indication of both CMV infection and matching HLA type came from public TCR beta signatures. Study observations and caveats: The ex vivo response was dominated by HLA-C-restricted CMV-specific TCR beta clonotypes. Cumulative public TCR beta family frequency identified carriers of CMV plus the relevant HLA.

This clonotype was recorded a few times. Its matching antigen is unknown. TCRdb called the reads again in MiXCR, with one record for every CDR3 protein. The sample lists nearly 550,000 distinct CDR3 sequences, about 17% occurring once. The J segment lost 3 bases and the V segment lost 0 bases, leaving 2 bases of the junction unmatched. The CDR3 has 15 residues. In germline, CDR1 is LNHNV, CDR2 YYDKDF (reference sequence). Specimen: CD8+ T cells from PBMCs. The chain employs TRBV15 and TRBJ2-7, with 10 bases identical to TRBD2. The receptor was derived from a human donor in good health (CMV status not recorded). Some clones in this sample may be carry-over from other donors' samples. CDR3 region: CATSREPSGSYEQYF. The CDR3 bases are TGTGCCACCAGCAGAGAACCTAGCGGGAGCTACGAGCAGTACTTC.